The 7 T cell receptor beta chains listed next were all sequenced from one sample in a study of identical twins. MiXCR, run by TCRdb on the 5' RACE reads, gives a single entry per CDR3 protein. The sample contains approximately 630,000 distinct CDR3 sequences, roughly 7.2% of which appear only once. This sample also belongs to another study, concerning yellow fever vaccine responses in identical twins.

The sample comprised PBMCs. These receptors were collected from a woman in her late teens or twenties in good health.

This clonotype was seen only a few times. CDR3 amino acids: CASSLQANSGNTIYF. CDR3 sequence (DNA): TGTGCCAGCAGTTTACAGGCGAACTCTGGAAACACCATATATTTT. V usage is TRBV12-3 or TRBV12-4 and J usage is TRBJ1-3; no clear D. Trimming removed 2 bases from V and 0 bases from J, with 8 bases in between. The CDR3 has 15 amino acids.

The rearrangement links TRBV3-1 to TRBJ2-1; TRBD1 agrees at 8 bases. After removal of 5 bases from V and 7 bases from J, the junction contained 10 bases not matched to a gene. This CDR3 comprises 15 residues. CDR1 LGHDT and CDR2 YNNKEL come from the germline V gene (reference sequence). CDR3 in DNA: TGTGCCAGCAGCGGGGACAGGCGTCTAAAAAATGAGCAGTTCTTC. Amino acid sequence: CASSGDRRLKNEQFF.

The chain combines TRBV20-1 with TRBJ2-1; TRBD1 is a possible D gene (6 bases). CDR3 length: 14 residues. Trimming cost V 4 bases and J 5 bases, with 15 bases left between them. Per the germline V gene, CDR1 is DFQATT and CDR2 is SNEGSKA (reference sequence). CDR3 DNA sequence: TGCAGTGCTAAAAGGATCGGGACAAACAATGAGCAGTTCTTC. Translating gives CSAKRIGTNNEQFF.

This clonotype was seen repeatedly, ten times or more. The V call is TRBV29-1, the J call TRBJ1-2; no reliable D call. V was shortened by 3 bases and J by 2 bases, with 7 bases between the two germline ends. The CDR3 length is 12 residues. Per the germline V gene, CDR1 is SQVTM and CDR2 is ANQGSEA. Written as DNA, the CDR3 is TGCAGCGTTGACAACTCAAACTATGGCTACACCTTC. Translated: CSVDNSNYGYTF.

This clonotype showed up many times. CDR3: CSARDGQARDGYTF. The CDR3 bases are TGCAGTGCTAGAGACGGGCAGGCTAGGGATGGCTACACCTTC. This rearrangement joins TRBV20-1 to TRBJ1-2; no definite D call. V lost 0 bases, J lost 6 bases, and 14 bases lay in between. The CDR3 runs to 14 residues. CDR1 and CDR2 (germline): DFQATT, SNEGSKA (reference sequence).

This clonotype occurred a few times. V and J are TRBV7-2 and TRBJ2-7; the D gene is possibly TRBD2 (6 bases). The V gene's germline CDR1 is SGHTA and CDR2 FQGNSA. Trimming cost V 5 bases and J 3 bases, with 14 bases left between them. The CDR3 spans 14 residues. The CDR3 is CASSVSGSRYEQYF. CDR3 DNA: TGTGCCAGCAGCGTTAGCGGTTCTCGCTACGAGCAGTACTTC. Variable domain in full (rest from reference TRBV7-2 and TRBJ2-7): GAGVSQSPSNKVTEKGKDVELRCDPISGHTALYWYRQSLGQGLEFLIYFQGNSAPDKSGLPSDRFSAERTGGSVSTLTIQRTQQEDSAVYLCASSVSGSRYEQYFGPGTRLTVT.

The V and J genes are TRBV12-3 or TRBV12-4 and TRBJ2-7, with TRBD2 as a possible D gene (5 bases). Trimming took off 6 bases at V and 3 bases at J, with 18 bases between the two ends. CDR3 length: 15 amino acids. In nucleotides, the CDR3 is TGTGCCAGCAGCCATTGGGGAGATAGTAACTACGAGCAGTACTTC. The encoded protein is CASSHWGDSNYEQYF.